Following are 21 T cell receptor beta chains from one sample sequenced in a study of graft-versus-host responses after intestinal transplantation. Profiled with immunoSEQ multiplex PCR; TCRdb holds only in-frame clones, not every one. The sample has 17,000 or so clones; around nine tenths are singletons. The sample was bone marrow, taken just under 130 days after transplant. Source of these receptors: a human patient who received an intestinal transplant, so some T cells may come from the graft donor.

V is TRBV18 and J is TRBJ2-7; D ambiguous. Germline CDR1 and CDR2: KGHSH and LQKENI. The germline V and J ends were trimmed by 6 bases and 1 base, with 10 bases remaining between them. CDR3 length: 13 residues. CDR3 loop: CASSPPGSYEQYF. The DNA for the CDR3 is TGTGCCAGCTCGCCGCCCGGTTCCTACGAGCAGTACTTC.

V usage is TRBV10-3 and J usage is TRBJ1-1; D is uncertain. In germline, CDR1 is ENHRY, CDR2 SYGVKD. V shed 3 bases and J shed 1 base, with 12 bases lying between them. The CDR3 is 15 residues long. The CDR3 reads CAISDRTGKNTEAFF. CDR3 nucleotides: TGTGCCATCAGTGACCGGACGGGAAAGAACACTGAAGCTTTCTTT.

The J gene is TRBJ2-3, the V gene TRBV7-9; 10 nucleotides line up with TRBD2. The germline V gene encodes CDR1 SEHNR and CDR2 FQNEAQ (reference sequence). CDR3 length equals 18 residues. V was clipped by 4 bases and J by 3 bases; unmatched bases: 13. CDR3 in DNA: TGTGCCAGCAGCTCCGTCCTAGCGGGAGCGCTAGAAACAGATACGCAGTATTTT. It encodes CASSSVLAGALETDTQYF.

The chain is built from TRBV19 and TRBJ1-1; 8 bases are shared with TRBD1. Germline CDR1 is LNHDA and CDR2 is SQIVND (reference sequence). The V and J ends lost 3 bases and 11 bases, in that order; junction bases with no gene match: 8. The CDR3 has 13 amino acids. DNA for the CDR3: TGTGCCAGTAGTATTGACTCGGACAGGGAGGCTTTCTTT. Amino acid sequence: CASSIDSDREAFF. The complete variable domain, with remaining parts taken from reference TRBV19 and TRBJ1-1, reads DGGITQSPKYLFRKEGQNVTLSCEQNLNHDAMYWYRQDPGQGLRLIYYSQIVNDFQKGDIAEGYSVSREKKESFPLTVTSAQKNPTAFYLCASSIDSDREAFFGQGTRLTVV.

CDR3 sequence (DNA): TGCGCCAGCAGCCCGTTCGGGACTAGCGGGAGTATTGAGCAGTTCTTC. Its protein product is CASSPFGTSGSIEQFF. This chain links TRBV4-1 with TRBJ2-1; TRBD2 matches at 14 bases. V lost 4 bases to trimming and J lost 9 bases; unmatched junction nucleotides: 8. Germline V lookup: CDR1 MGHRA, CDR2 YSYEKL. This CDR3 contains 16 residues.

This clone was recorded a few times. The chain links TRBV11-3 to TRBJ1-1; 8 nucleotides align to TRBD1. Germline V gene sequence: CDR1 SGHNT, CDR2 YENEEA. The CDR3 covers 14 residues. Trimming cost V 6 bases and J 1 base; bases outside gene matches: 4. The CDR3 spells CASSQGTGNTEAFF. CDR3 DNA sequence: TGTGCCAGCAGTCAAGGGACAGGGAACACTGAAGCTTTCTTT.

V usage is TRBV25-1 and J usage is TRBJ2-1, with D possibly called TRBD1 or TRBD2 (5 bases each). Germline CDR1 is MGHDK and CDR2 is SYGVNS. The V gene lost 3 bases and the J gene lost 7 bases, with 13 bases spanning the gap. This CDR3 spans 14 amino acids. The CDR3 here is CASSDTGWGNEQFF. CDR3 nucleotides: TGTGCCAGCAGTGACACAGGCTGGGGGAATGAGCAGTTCTTC. The full variable domain, its missing parts supplied by reference TRBV25-1 and TRBJ2-1, is EADIYQTPRYLVIGTGKKITLECSQTMGHDKMYWYQQDPGMELHLIHYSYGVNSTEKGDLSSESTVSRIRTEHFPLTLESARPSHTSQYLCASSDTGWGNEQFFGPGTRLTVL.

The chain uses TRBV6-5 and TRBJ1-3, with D possibly matching TRBD1 (6 bases). The CDR3 runs to 15 residues. Germline V lookup: CDR1 MNHEY, CDR2 SVGAGI. Trimming took off 5 bases at V and 8 bases at J, with 19 bases between the two ends. CDR3 in amino acids: CASSLRQARPDTIYF. CDR3 nucleotides: TGTGCCAGCAGTCTGCGACAGGCTCGGCCGGACACCATATATTTT.

The gene calls are TRBV7-6 and TRBJ2-1; possible D gene TRBD1, 6 bases. V lost 1 base and J lost 10, with 11 bases in between. Germline V gives CDR1 SGHVS, CDR2 FNYEAQ. This CDR3 is 13 amino acids long. Written as DNA, the CDR3 is TGTGCCAGCAGCTTAGGAACAGGGACAGAGCAGTTCTTC. It specifies CASSLGTGTEQFF. The full variable domain, its missing parts supplied by reference TRBV7-6 and TRBJ2-1, is GAGVSQSPRYKVTKRGQDVALRCDPISGHVSLYWYRQALGQGPEFLTYFNYEAQQDKSGLPNDRFSAERPEGSISTLTIQRTEQRDSAMYRCASSLGTGTEQFFGPGTRLTVL.

This chain joins TRBV5-6 and TRBJ2-7; 7 bases map to TRBD1. Germline CDR1 and CDR2: SGHDT and YYEEEE. The CDR3 sequence is 17 residues long. V shed 1 base and J 3 bases; nucleotides not matched to a gene: 13. The CDR3 protein is CASSLKVPLDRDYEQYF. For the CDR3, the DNA is TGTGCCAGCAGCTTGAAAGTCCCCCTAGACAGGGACTACGAGCAGTACTTC.

J is TRBJ1-4 and V is TRBV27; the D gene is possibly TRBD1 (5 bases). CDR1 and CDR2 (germline): MNHEY, SMNVEV (reference sequence). The V end lost 6 bases, the J end lost 7 bases, and 18 bases lay between the germline ends. CDR3 length: 15 residues. For the CDR3, the DNA is TGTGCCAGCAGATCCCAGGCAGGGTGGGGTGAAAAACTGTTTTTT. Translating it yields CASRSQAGWGEKLFF.

This chain links TRBV28 with TRBJ2-5; maybe TRBD1 (5 bases). Germline assignment: CDR1 MDHEN and CDR2 SYDVKM. This CDR3 is 11 amino acids long. Between the trimmed V and J ends, which lost 6 bases and 4 bases, there was a span of 6 bases. The CDR3 coding sequence is TGTGCCAGCAGGGGGCGAGAGACCCAGTACTTC. It yields the protein CASRGRETQYF. The full variable domain, with the rest looked up from reference TRBV28 and TRBJ2-5, is DVKVTQSSRYLVKRTGEKVFLECVQDMDHENMFWYRQDPGLGLRLIYFSYDVKMKEKGDIPEGYSVSREKKERFSLILESASTNQTSMYLCASRGRETQYFGPGTRLLVL.

The CDR3 nucleotides are TGCGCCAGCAGCCCAACAAATAAACCCTACGAGCAGTACTTC. This codes for CASSPTNKPYEQYF. The chain joins TRBV4-1 to TRBJ2-7; D is uncertain. This CDR3 is 14 amino acids long. V lost 4 bases to trimming and J lost 2 bases, with 12 bases between them. Germline-derived CDR1 and CDR2 are MGHRA and YSYEKL.

This chain connects TRBV27 to TRBJ2-5, with a possible D match to TRBD2 (5 bases). This CDR3 has 14 amino acids. V lost 6 bases and J 5 bases, leaving 16 bases between the germline ends. CDR1 is MNHEY and CDR2 is SMNVEV in the germline V gene (reference sequence). Here the CDR3 DNA reads TGTGCCAGCAGCACAGTTAGGACGGGGGAGACCCAGTACTTC. Its protein product is CASSTVRTGETQYF.

The chain uses TRBV7-9 and TRBJ2-7, with 8 positions matching TRBD2. V shed 5 bases and J 0 bases; nucleotides not matched to a gene: 6. Germline-derived CDR1 and CDR2 are SEHNR and FQNEAQ (reference sequence). The CDR3 extends over 15 amino acids. CDR3 loop: CASSHSGTNSYEQYF. The CDR3 DNA reads as TGTGCCAGCAGCCATAGCGGGACGAACTCCTACGAGCAGTACTTC.

The chain uses TRBV14 and TRBJ2-1, with unresolved D. Germline V gene lookup returns CDR1 SGHDN and CDR2 FVKESK. This CDR3 spans 15 amino acids. Trimming shortened V by 1 base and J by 2 bases, and 9 bases separated the two germline ends. The CDR3 sequence: CASSQVSQTYNEQFF. CDR3 sequence (DNA): TGTGCCAGCAGCCAAGTATCCCAGACCTACAATGAGCAGTTCTTC.

The chain joins TRBV5-6 to TRBJ2-1, with D perhaps TRBD1 (5 bases). The CDR3 totals 14 residues. Looked up from germline, CDR1 is SGHDT and CDR2 is YYEEEE. Trimming removed 0 bases at V and 4 bases at J, with 8 bases between. The CDR3 nucleotides are TGTGCCAGCAGCTTGGGCCAGGGTTACAATGAGCAGTTCTTC. This translates into CASSLGQGYNEQFF.

V and J are TRBV28 and TRBJ2-7; tentatively, D is TRBD2 (6 bases). The CDR3 is made up of 15 amino acids. Between the trimmed V and J ends, which lost 0 bases and 4 bases, there was a span of 13 bases. The germline CDR1 and CDR2 sequences are MDHEN and SYDVKM. The CDR3 nucleotides read TGTGCCAGCAGTTTATGGATCGGGGGACCATACGAGCAGTACTTC. The encoded protein is CASSLWIGGPYEQYF.

This rearrangement joins TRBV6-4 to TRBJ2-2; 9 bases map to TRBD2. The CDR3 extends over 15 amino acids. Germline loops: CDR1 MRHNA, CDR2 SNTAGT. V dropped 0 bases and J dropped 4; count of bases not matched to a gene: 0. Here the CDR3 DNA reads TGTGCCAGCAGTGACTCTAGCGGGGGCACCGGGGAGCTGTTTTTT. Translation gives CASSDSSGGTGELFF.

V and J are TRBV30 and TRBJ2-3; D gene unclear. Between the trimmed V and J ends, which lost 0 bases and 2 bases, there was a span of 3 bases. Germline V gene lookup returns CDR1 GTSNPN and CDR2 SVGIG (reference sequence). The CDR3 has 12 residues. In DNA form, the CDR3 reads TGTGCCTGGAGTGTATACACAGATACGCAGTATTTT. Translated: CAWSVYTDTQYF.

This clone was seen only a few times. This sequence joins TRBV11-2 and TRBJ2-7; D may be TRBD1 or TRBD2 (5 bases each). Germline V CDR1 and CDR2: SGHAT, FQNNGV. The length of the CDR3 is 13 residues. V lost 4 bases, J lost 7 bases, and 14 bases lay in between. In nucleotides, the CDR3 is TGTGCCAGCAGCTCCAACGGGGCCGGGGAGCAGTACTTC. Residues: CASSSNGAGEQYF.